The 9 T cell receptor beta chains given below trace back to one sample, sequenced in a study of blood T cell repertoires in COVID-19. The assay was immunoSEQ multiplex PCR, and TCRdb's table has in-frame clones only and misses some. The table records a few hundred thousand clones, 70% to 90% of them present only once. The sample taken for sequencing was peripheral blood. The receptors here all came from a woman in her twenties or thirties who had recovered from COVID-19.

This chain links TRBV10-3 with TRBJ2-5; 9 nucleotides match TRBD2. The CDR3 runs 14 residues. V was clipped by 3 bases and J by 3 bases; unmatched bases: 2. The germline V gene has CDR1 ENHRY and CDR2 SYGVKD. CDR3 protein: CAISERLAEETQYF. The CDR3 DNA is TGTGCCATCAGTGAAAGACTAGCGGAAGAGACCCAGTACTTC.

The chain is built from TRBV7-8 and TRBJ2-2; 9 nucleotides agree with TRBD1. The junction had 8 bases not matched to a gene; V was cut back by 4 bases and J by 5 bases. Germline V gene sequence: CDR1 SGHVS, CDR2 FQNEAQ. The CDR3 is made up of 16 amino acids. This CDR3 is CASSSPGQGGTGELFF. The CDR3 DNA is TGTGCCAGCAGCTCCCCGGGACAGGGAGGGACCGGGGAGCTGTTTTTT.

This clone was seen a handful of times. The rearrangement joins TRBV4-1 to TRBJ1-5; D might be TRBD1 (5 bases). This CDR3 region has 15 residues. Germline V gene lookup returns CDR1 MGHRA and CDR2 YSYEKL. V lost 2 bases and J 7 bases, leaving 15 bases between the germline ends. Here the CDR3 reads CASSQPDSLPQPQHF. CDR3 nucleotides: TGCGCCAGCAGCCAACCCGACAGCCTTCCCCAGCCCCAGCATTTT.

The chain uses TRBV20-1 and TRBJ1-2; D unclear. Germline V gene lookup returns CDR1 DFQATT and CDR2 SNEGSKA (reference sequence). V gave up 3 bases and J gave up 5 bases, with 4 bases separating them. The CDR3 contains 10 residues. This CDR3 reads CSASPYGYTF. The CDR3 DNA reads TGCAGTGCTAGCCCTTATGGCTACACCTTC.

The chain is built from TRBV7-7 and TRBJ2-3; 15 bases agree with TRBD2. V was pared by 3 bases and J by 5 bases, with 3 bases of the junction left unmatched. The V gene's germline CDR1 is SSHAT and CDR2 FNYEAQ (reference sequence). The length of the CDR3 is 16 residues. CDR3 sequence reads: CASSLGLAGGVDTQYF. CDR3 DNA sequence: TGTGCCAGCAGCTTGGGACTAGCGGGGGGAGTAGATACGCAGTATTTT.

The chain joins TRBV2 to TRBJ1-2; TRBD1 might be the D (6 bases). V dropped 4 bases and J dropped 4 bases, with 10 bases sitting between them. The CDR3 loop spans 13 amino acids. CDR1 is SNHLY and CDR2 is FYNNEI in the germline V gene. The CDR3 coding sequence is TGTGCCAGCAGTGGAGACAGGCTCTATGGCTACACCTTC. It yields the protein CASSGDRLYGYTF.

The sample holds a few counts of this clone. The rearrangement uses TRBV9 and TRBJ1-2, with 8 bases that match TRBD1. Germline V CDR1 and CDR2: SGDLS, YYNGEE. The V and J ends lost 3 bases and 6 bases, in that order; junction bases with no gene match: 4. This CDR3 has 13 amino acids. CDR3 bases: TGTGCCAGCAGCGCCTCAGGGGGCGATGGCTACACCTTC. This gives the protein CASSASGGDGYTF.

The chain combines TRBV5-5 with TRBJ1-4; D may be TRBD1 (5 bases). The CDR3 is made up of 19 amino acids. Germline lookup yields CDR1 SGHKS and CDR2 YYEKEE (reference sequence). V lost 0 bases and J lost 11, with 29 bases in between. CDR3 amino acids: CASSLVGSREGGGTSKLFF. The CDR3 bases are TGTGCCAGCAGCTTGGTCGGGTCCAGGGAGGGAGGAGGGACGTCCAAACTGTTTTTT.

There are a few counts of this clone. This chain connects TRBV15 to TRBJ1-6; no definite D call. V was pared by 0 bases and J by 9 bases, with 18 bases between. This CDR3 spans 17 amino acids. Germline assignment: CDR1 LNHNV and CDR2 YYDKDF (reference sequence). The CDR3 here is CATSRDYQTGSSSPLHF. The CDR3 nucleotides are TGTGCCACCAGCAGAGATTATCAGACGGGAAGTTCTTCACCCCTCCACTTT.